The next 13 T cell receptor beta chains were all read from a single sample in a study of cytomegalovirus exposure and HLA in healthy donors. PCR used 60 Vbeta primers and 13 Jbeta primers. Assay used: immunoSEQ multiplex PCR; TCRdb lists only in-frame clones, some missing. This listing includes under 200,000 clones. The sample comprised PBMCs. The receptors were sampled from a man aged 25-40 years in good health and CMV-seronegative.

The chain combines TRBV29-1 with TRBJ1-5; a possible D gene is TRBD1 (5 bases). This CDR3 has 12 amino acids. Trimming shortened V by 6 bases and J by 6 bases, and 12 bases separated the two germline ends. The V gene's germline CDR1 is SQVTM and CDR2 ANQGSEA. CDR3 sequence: CSVQDESQPQHF. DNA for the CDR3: TGCAGCGTACAGGACGAGTCTCAGCCCCAGCATTTT.

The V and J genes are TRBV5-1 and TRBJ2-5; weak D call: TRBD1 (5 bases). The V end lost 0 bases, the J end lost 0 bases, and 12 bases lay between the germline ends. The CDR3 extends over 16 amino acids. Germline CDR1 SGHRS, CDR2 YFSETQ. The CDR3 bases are TGCGCCAGCAGCTTGGTTCAGGGAACCGACCAAGAGACCCAGTACTTC. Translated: CASSLVQGTDQETQYF.

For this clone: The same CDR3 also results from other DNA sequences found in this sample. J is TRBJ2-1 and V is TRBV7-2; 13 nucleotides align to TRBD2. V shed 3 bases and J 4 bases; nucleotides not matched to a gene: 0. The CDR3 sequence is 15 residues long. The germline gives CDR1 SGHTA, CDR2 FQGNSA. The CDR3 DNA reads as TGTGCCAGCAGCTTGGGACTAGCGGGATACAATGAGCAGTTCTTC. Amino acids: CASSLGLAGYNEQFF.

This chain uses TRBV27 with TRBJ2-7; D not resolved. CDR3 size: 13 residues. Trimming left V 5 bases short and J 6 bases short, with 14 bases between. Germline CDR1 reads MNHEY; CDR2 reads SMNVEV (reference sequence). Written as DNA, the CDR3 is TGTGCCAGCAGTCGAGACTCAGTGGGCGAGCAGTACTTC. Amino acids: CASSRDSVGEQYF.

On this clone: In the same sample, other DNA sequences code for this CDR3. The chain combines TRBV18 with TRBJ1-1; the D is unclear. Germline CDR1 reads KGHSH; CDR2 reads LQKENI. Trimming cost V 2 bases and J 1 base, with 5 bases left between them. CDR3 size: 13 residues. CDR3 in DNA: TGTGCCAGCTCACCAACAGAGAACACTGAAGCTTTCTTT. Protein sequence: CASSPTENTEAFF.

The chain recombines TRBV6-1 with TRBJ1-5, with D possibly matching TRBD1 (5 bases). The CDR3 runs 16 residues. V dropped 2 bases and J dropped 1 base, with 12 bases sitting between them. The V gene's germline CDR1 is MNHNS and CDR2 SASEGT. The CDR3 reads CASSEITGLSNQPQHF. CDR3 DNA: TGTGCCAGCAGTGAAATAACAGGACTAAGCAATCAGCCCCAGCATTTT.

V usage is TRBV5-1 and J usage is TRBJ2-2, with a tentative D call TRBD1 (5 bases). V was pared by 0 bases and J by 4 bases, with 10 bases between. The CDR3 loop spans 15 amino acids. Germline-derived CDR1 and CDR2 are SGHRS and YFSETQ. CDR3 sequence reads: CASSLADSTTGELFF. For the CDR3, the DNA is TGCGCCAGCAGCTTGGCCGACAGTACCACCGGGGAGCTGTTTTTT.

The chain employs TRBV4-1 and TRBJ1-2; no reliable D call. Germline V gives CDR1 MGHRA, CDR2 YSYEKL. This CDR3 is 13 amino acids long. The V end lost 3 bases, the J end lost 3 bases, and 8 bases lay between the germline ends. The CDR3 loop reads CASSQREDYGYTF. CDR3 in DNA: TGCGCCAGCAGCCAGCGTGAGGACTATGGCTACACCTTC.

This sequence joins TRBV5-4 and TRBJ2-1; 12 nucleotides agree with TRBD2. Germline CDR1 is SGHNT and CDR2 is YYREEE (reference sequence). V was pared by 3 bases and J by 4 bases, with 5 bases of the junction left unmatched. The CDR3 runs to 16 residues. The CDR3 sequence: CASSSGGLAGYNEQFF. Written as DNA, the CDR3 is TGTGCCAGCAGCTCCGGAGGACTAGCGGGATACAATGAGCAGTTCTTC.

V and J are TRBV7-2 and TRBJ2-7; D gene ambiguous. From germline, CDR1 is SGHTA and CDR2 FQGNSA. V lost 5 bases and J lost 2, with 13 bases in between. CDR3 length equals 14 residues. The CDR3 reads CASSLSHSTYEQYF. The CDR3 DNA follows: TGTGCCAGCAGCCTCTCGCACAGCACCTACGAGCAGTACTTC.

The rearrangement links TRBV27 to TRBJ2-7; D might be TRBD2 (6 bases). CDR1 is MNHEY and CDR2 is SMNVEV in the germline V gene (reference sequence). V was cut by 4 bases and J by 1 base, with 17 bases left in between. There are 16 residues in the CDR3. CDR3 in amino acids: CASSSQGAGLSYEQYF. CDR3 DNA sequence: TGTGCCAGCAGTTCCCAGGGAGCGGGCCTTTCCTACGAGCAGTACTTC.

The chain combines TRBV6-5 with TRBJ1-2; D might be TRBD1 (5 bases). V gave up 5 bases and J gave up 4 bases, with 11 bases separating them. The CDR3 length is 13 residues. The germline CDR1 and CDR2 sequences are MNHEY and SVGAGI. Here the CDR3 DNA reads TGTGCCAGCAGTGAACGGGGGATCTATGGCTACACCTTC. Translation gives CASSERGIYGYTF.

CDR3 amino acids: CASALEDTYGYTF. CDR3 sequence (DNA): TGTGCTAGTGCTTTAGAGGACACCTATGGCTACACCTTC. The chain joins TRBV12-5 to TRBJ1-2; the D gene is possibly TRBD1 (5 bases). The CDR3 extends over 13 amino acids. Germline assignment: CDR1 LGHNT and CDR2 FRNRAP. Trimming took 7 bases from V and 4 from J, leaving 13 bases between them.